The rows below give T cell receptor beta chains drawn from one sample of a study of T cell changes during pregnancy in multiple sclerosis. The table came from immunoSEQ multiplex PCR; TCRdb's copy has only in-frame clones and leaves some out. The sample includes 50,000 to 65,000 clones, around 91% of them seen just once. Here the sequenced sample was peripheral blood, taken in the third trimester of pregnancy. These receptors came from a female donor in good health, enrolled as a control in a pregnancy study. Each CDR3 is given without its conserved first and last residue.

j_call | v_call | cdr3_aa
TRBJ2-7 | TRBV30 | AWSKTGGSEQY
TRBJ2-7 | TRBV19 | ASSISSGGAMEQY
TRBJ1-3 | TRBV20-1 | SARSGNTIY
TRBJ1-3 | TRBV7-2 | ASSSGGQGGDTIY
TRBJ1-1 | TRBV29-1 | SVPGASNTEAF
TRBJ1-1 | TRBV9 | ASSVGQGNTEAF
TRBJ2-7 | TRBV14 | ASSQEGAGSYEQY
TRBJ1-1 | TRBV27 | ASRPGQGATEAF
TRBJ1-1 | TRBV9 | ASSVGQGRDIEAF
TRBJ1-2 | TRBV29-1 | SVDLGPAGGYT
TRBJ1-6 | TRBV7-6 | ASSSATGDYNSPLH
TRBJ2-3 | TRBV19 | ASSIWQGNTDTQY
TRBJ1-5 | TRBV6-5 | ASSSRQGRQPQH
TRBJ1-1 | TRBV18 | ASSPMEGVNTEAF
TRBJ2-7 | TRBV29-1 | SVEGQSAYEQY
TRBJ2-3 | TRBV7-2 | ASSFAGGTDTQY
TRBJ1-3 | TRBV6-1 | ASTLSSGNTIY
TRBJ1-1 | TRBV7-2 | ASSLGTGNTEAF
TRBJ2-7 | TRBV28 | ASSFVGGPNSYEQY
TRBJ2-2 | TRBV5-1 | ASSHKGGSGTGELF
TRBJ2-7 | TRBV4-3 | ASSQSYPGDSYEQY
TRBJ1-5 | TRBV19 | ASSSLIGTDNQPQH
TRBJ2-7 | TRBV5-4 | ASSSDNSYEQY
TRBJ2-3 | TRBV6-5 | ASSYSRGGDTQY
TRBJ2-7 | TRBV27 | ASSWTSGKYEQY
TRBJ1-2 | TRBV19 | ASSIGLETYGYT
TRBJ1-6 | TRBV7-2 | ASSLQAGDSPLH
TRBJ2-5 | TRBV20-1 | SARRQEGD
TRBJ2-2 | TRBV9 | ASSVAASGYTGELF
TRBJ1-4 | TRBV11-2 | ASSPRDSSGEKLF
TRBJ2-7 | TRBV10-3 | AISESGHSGGTTYEQY
TRBJ1-5 | TRBV30 | AWTEQGAQPQH
TRBJ1-4 | TRBV5-6 | ASCLRGGEKLF
TRBJ1-1 | TRBV30 | AWSVRGNEAF
TRBJ2-1 | TRBV6-1 | ASMRYNEQF